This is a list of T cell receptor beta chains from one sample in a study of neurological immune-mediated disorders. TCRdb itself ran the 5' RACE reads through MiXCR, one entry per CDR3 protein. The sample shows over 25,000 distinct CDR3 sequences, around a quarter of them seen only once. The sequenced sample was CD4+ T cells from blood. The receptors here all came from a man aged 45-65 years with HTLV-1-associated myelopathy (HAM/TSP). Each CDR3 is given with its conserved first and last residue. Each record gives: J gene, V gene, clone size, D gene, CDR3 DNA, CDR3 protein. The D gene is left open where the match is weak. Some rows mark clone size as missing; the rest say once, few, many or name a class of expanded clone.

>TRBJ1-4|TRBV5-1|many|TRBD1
TGCGCCAGCAGCCCGCCAGGGGGTTCCGAGATGAATGAAAAACTGTTTTTT
CASSPPGGSEMNEKLFF
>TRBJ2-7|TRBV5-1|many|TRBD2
TGCGCCAGCAGCTTGGGTAGCGGGGCTTTAACGGACGAGCAGTACTTC
CASSLGSGALTDEQYF
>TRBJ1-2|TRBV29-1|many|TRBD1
TGCAGCATTCCTCAGGGGGTCTATGGCTACACCTTC
CSIPQGVYGYTF
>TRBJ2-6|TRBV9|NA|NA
TGTGCCAGCCCCCGGTTGGGAGCTGGGGCCAACGTCCTGACTTTC
CASPRLGAGANVLTF
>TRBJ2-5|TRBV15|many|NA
TGTGCCACCAGCGTCGGTTTAGAGGGGTCGGAGACCCAGTACTTC
CATSVGLEGSETQYF
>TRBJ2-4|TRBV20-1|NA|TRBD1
TGCAGTGCTTGGGGACAGGGGGCAACCAAAAACATTCAGTACTTC
CSAWGQGATKNIQYF
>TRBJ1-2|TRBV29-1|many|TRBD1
TGCAGCGTCAGGGACAGGGGCGTAGGGGGCTACACCTTC
CSVRDRGVGGYTF
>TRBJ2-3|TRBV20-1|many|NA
TGCAGCGCCCCCCGACAGGAGATTAGGACAGATACGCAGTATTTT
CSAPRQEIRTDTQYF
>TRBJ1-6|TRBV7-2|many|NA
TGTGCCAGCAGCTGGGGGGGGATCTATAATTCACCCCTCCACTTT
CASSWGGIYNSPLHF
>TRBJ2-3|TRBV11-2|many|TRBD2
TGTGCCAGCAGCCCAAGATATCCGGGAGGGGTGGGTGCAGATACGCAGTATTTT
CASSPRYPGGVGADTQYF
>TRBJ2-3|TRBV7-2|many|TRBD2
TGTGCCAGCAGCTTACAAGCGGGAGGAACAGATACGCAGTATTTT
CASSLQAGGTDTQYF
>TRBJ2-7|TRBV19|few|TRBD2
TGTGCCAGTTCGTCGGGGGGGACTTTTACCTACGAGCAGTACTTC
CASSSGGTFTYEQYF
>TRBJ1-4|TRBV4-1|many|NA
TGCGCCAGCAGTATCGGGGTCGGAGCAACTAATGAAAAACTGTTTTTT
CASSIGVGATNEKLFF
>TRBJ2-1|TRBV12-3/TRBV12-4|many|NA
TGTGCCAGCAGTCAGCCGGGACTGAGATTGTACAATGAGCAGTTCTTC
CASSQPGLRLYNEQFF
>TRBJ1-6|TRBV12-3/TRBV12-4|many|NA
TGTGCCAGCAGTCCACAGGATTCCTCCTATAATTCACCCCTCCACTTT
CASSPQDSSYNSPLHF
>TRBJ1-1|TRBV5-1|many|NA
TGCGCCAGCAGCTTACAGGATCGCACTGAAGCTTTCTTT
CASSLQDRTEAFF
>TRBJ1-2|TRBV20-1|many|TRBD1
TGCAGTGCTGGAGACAGGGGGCGGGAGGGCTATGGCTACACCTTC
CSAGDRGREGYGYTF
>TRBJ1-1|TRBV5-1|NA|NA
TGCGCCAGCAGCGCCCTACAGGGAAACACTGAAGCTTTCTTT
CASSALQGNTEAFF
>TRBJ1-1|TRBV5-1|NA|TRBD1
TGCGCCAGCAGCCCTACAGGGGACGTGACCACTGAAGCTTTCTTT
CASSPTGDVTTEAFF
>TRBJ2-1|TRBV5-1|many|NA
TGCGCCAGCAGCTTGGGGGTAAGCTCCTACAATGAGCAGTTCTTC
CASSLGVSSYNEQFF
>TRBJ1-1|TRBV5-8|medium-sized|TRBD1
TGTGCCAGCAGCTTGTTCAGGGGGACTCTGAACACTGAAGCTTTCTTT
CASSLFRGTLNTEAFF
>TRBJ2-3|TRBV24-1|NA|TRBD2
TGTGCCACCGGCAGGACTAGCGGGGGAAACACAGATACGCAGTATTTT
CATGRTSGGNTDTQYF
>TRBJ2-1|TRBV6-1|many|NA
TGTGCCAGCACTGGACAGCAAAGAAATGAGCAGTTCTTC
CASTGQQRNEQFF
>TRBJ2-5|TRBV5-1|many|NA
TGCGCCAGCAGCTTACTTCAGGGATACCAAGAGACCCAGTACTTC
CASSLLQGYQETQYF
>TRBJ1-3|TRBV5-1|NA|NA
TGCGCCAGCAGCCTTGGGGCACCGCTCTCTGGAAACACCATATATTTT
CASSLGAPLSGNTIYF
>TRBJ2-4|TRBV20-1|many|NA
TGCAGTGCTAGTCGCCAGTGGGGGCAGGGAAACATTCAGTACTTC
CSASRQWGQGNIQYF
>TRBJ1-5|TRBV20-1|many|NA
TGCAGTGCTAGAGGAGCGGCTCTCGGTCGCCAACAGCATTTT
CSARGAALGRQQHF
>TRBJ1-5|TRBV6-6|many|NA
TGTGCCAGCAGTACCGCAGGGAGCAATCAGCCCCAGCATTTT
CASSTAGSNQPQHF
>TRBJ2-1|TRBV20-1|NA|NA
TGCAGTGCTCCCCAGGGGAGCTACAATGAGCAGTTCTTC
CSAPQGSYNEQFF
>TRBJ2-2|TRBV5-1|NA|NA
TGCGCCAGCAGCCTCAACTCAGCGAACACCGGTGATCTGTTTTTT
CASSLNSANTGDLFF
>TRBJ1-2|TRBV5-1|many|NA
TGCGCCAGCAGCTATTCTAACTATGGCTACACCTTC
CASSYSNYGYTF